What follows is one T cell receptor beta chain and its context. Its target is not known. These data come from a study of CD8+ T cells in alopecia areata. Study context: In an open-label trial, patients got 5 to 10 mg tofacitinib twice daily. The protocol delivered tofacitinib for 6 to 18 months, then withdrew it for 6 months. Broader study findings: Scalp sequencing also captures normal skin's resident alphabeta T cells.

cDNA reverse transcribed from extracted RNA served as the sequencing template. Libraries were prepared by immunoSEQ multiplex PCR; TCRdb keeps only in-frame clonotypes and omits some of them. The sample carries about 140,000 clones, approximately 51% recorded once. There are 12 residues in the CDR3. V shed 5 bases, J shed 4 bases, and the junction held 3 bases outside the gene matches. Germline CDR1 GTSNPN, CDR2 SVGIG (reference sequence). The TCR comes from a human donor with alopecia areata. The rearrangement links TRBV30 to TRBJ1-1; 8 bases align to TRBD1. Source: CD4+ T cells sorted from blood, taken at week 0. The CDR3 nucleotides are TGTGCCTGGGGACAGGGAGGCACTGAAGCTTTCTTT. Its translation is CAWGQGGTEAFF.